This record looks at one TCR beta chain sequence and its context. Its target is unknown. The data belong to a study of shared clonotypes between healthy human individuals. Study as a whole: Participating donors consisted of a couple of women and a few men aged 18 to 49. Broader study findings: Sorted-subset sequencing was shown by rarefaction to be incomplete despite large depth.

The repertoire was sequenced with immunoSEQ multiplex PCR; TCRdb's copy has only in-frame clones and lacks some. The data hold roughly 2.2 million clones, with 90% to 95% observed a single time. A CD45RA-negative memory subset and a CD45RA+ naive subset were separated from the CD4+ cells. V was cut by 1 base and J by 2 bases, with 10 bases left in between. The CDR3 is made up of 15 amino acids. Germline V lookup: CDR1 SEHNR, CDR2 FQNEAQ (reference sequence). The rearrangement uses TRBV7-9 and TRBJ2-3; the D is unclear. This clonotype was obtained from a man younger than 35 in good health. Some clones in this sample may be carry-over from other donors' samples. The sample taken for sequencing was naive CD4+ T cells from PBMCs. Noted subset: CD45RA+ positively selected. CDR3 sequence reads: CASSLVSSITDTQYF. In DNA form, the CDR3 reads TGTGCCAGCAGCTTAGTCTCCTCGATCACAGATACGCAGTATTTT.